These T cell receptor beta chains were read from a single sample in a study of blood T cell repertoires in COVID-19. Assay: immunoSEQ multiplex PCR; the TCRdb copy retains only in-frame clones and omits some. The sample contains about 82,000 clones, around 80% of which appear only once. Sequencing was carried out using peripheral blood. The source of these receptors is a man aged 50 to 59 with active or convalescent COVID-19. CDR3s leave out the opening cysteine and the closing phenylalanine or tryptophan. D genes are given only for firm matches.

J gene: TRBJ2-5
D gene: TRBD2
V gene: TRBV3-1/TRBV3-2
CDR3 protein: ASSQGPSGVETQY

J gene: TRBJ2-5
D gene: TRBD1
V gene: TRBV3-1/TRBV3-2
CDR3 protein: ASSQMVTGGQTQY

J gene: TRBJ2-1
D gene: -
V gene: TRBV5-1
CDR3 protein: ASSLREGLRNEQF

J gene: TRBJ1-4
D gene: TRBD1
V gene: TRBV19
CDR3 protein: ASSIRSPPGQGNEKLF

J gene: TRBJ1-1
D gene: TRBD1
V gene: TRBV7-2
CDR3 protein: ASSSDRVAEAF

J gene: TRBJ2-1
D gene: TRBD2
V gene: TRBV13
CDR3 protein: ASSSLREAGEPDYNEQF

J gene: TRBJ1-5
D gene: -
V gene: TRBV28
CDR3 protein: ASSPGGHQPQH

J gene: TRBJ2-5
D gene: -
V gene: TRBV7-8
CDR3 protein: ASSFLDSEVETQY

J gene: TRBJ2-1
D gene: TRBD1
V gene: TRBV4-3
CDR3 protein: ASSQADRLTYNEQF

J gene: TRBJ2-3
D gene: TRBD1
V gene: TRBV5-1
CDR3 protein: ASSLGQGADTQY

J gene: TRBJ2-1
D gene: TRBD2
V gene: TRBV6-1
CDR3 protein: ASSLVAGGHNEQF

J gene: TRBJ2-7
D gene: -
V gene: TRBV24-1
CDR3 protein: ATSDGGFRPYEQY

J gene: TRBJ1-1
D gene: -
V gene: TRBV19
CDR3 protein: ASSPRRDTYPYTEAF

J gene: TRBJ2-7
D gene: TRBD1
V gene: TRBV7-6
CDR3 protein: ASSPGQGYEQY

J gene: TRBJ1-6
D gene: -
V gene: TRBV11-3
CDR3 protein: ASSLGRVNSPLH

J gene: TRBJ2-1
D gene: TRBD2
V gene: TRBV6-1
CDR3 protein: ASSVAGGYNEQF

J gene: TRBJ2-1
D gene: TRBD2
V gene: TRBV19
CDR3 protein: ASSIGGGGALHEQF

J gene: TRBJ1-3
D gene: -
V gene: TRBV19
CDR3 protein: ASSLHRTVGSGNTIY

J gene: TRBJ2-7
D gene: TRBD2
V gene: TRBV5-6
CDR3 protein: ASSLGEGQY

J gene: TRBJ1-2
D gene: TRBD1
V gene: TRBV19
CDR3 protein: ASRRGTGENYGYT

J gene: TRBJ2-2
D gene: TRBD2
V gene: TRBV18
CDR3 protein: ASSPMTSGAAAELF

J gene: TRBJ2-3
D gene: -
V gene: TRBV6-4
CDR3 protein: ASSEYGGLTDTQY

J gene: TRBJ1-5
D gene: -
V gene: TRBV7-9
CDR3 protein: ASSLTQNQPQH

J gene: TRBJ2-1
D gene: TRBD2
V gene: TRBV19
CDR3 protein: ASSMSGGAVNEQF

J gene: TRBJ1-2
D gene: TRBD1
V gene: TRBV5-1
CDR3 protein: ASSLSGQGNSNYGYT

J gene: TRBJ2-5
D gene: -
V gene: TRBV30
CDR3 protein: AWSGGLQETQY

J gene: TRBJ2-1
D gene: TRBD1
V gene: TRBV5-1
CDR3 protein: ASSLGRDRAYNEQF

J gene: TRBJ1-5
D gene: -
V gene: TRBV12-3/TRBV12-4
CDR3 protein: ASSLGGGQPQH

J gene: TRBJ1-5
D gene: -
V gene: TRBV10-3
CDR3 protein: AISEDRNQPQH

J gene: TRBJ1-2
D gene: -
V gene: TRBV20-1
CDR3 protein: STGSNYGYT

J gene: TRBJ1-1
D gene: TRBD1
V gene: TRBV28
CDR3 protein: ASSSGQLTEAF

J gene: TRBJ1-1
D gene: -
V gene: TRBV9
CDR3 protein: ASRSGDETEAF

J gene: TRBJ2-2
D gene: TRBD1
V gene: TRBV5-1
CDR3 protein: ASSVGGVNTGELF

J gene: TRBJ1-2
D gene: TRBD1
V gene: TRBV19
CDR3 protein: ASSPPTGGLYGYT

J gene: TRBJ2-3
D gene: -
V gene: TRBV2
CDR3 protein: ASSEQGTDTQY

J gene: TRBJ1-4
D gene: TRBD1
V gene: TRBV6-1
CDR3 protein: ASSEPTGGEKLF

J gene: TRBJ2-1
D gene: TRBD1
V gene: TRBV10-3
CDR3 protein: AIGTGEYNEQF

J gene: TRBJ1-2
D gene: -
V gene: TRBV28
CDR3 protein: ASRDSLYGYT

J gene: TRBJ1-2
D gene: -
V gene: TRBV20-1
CDR3 protein: SEAGNDGYT

J gene: TRBJ2-4
D gene: -
V gene: TRBV5-1
CDR3 protein: ASSLGSGQNIQY

J gene: TRBJ2-5
D gene: -
V gene: TRBV5-1
CDR3 protein: ASSRQGGETQY

J gene: TRBJ1-3
D gene: -
V gene: TRBV6-1
CDR3 protein: ASTRGSGNTIY

J gene: TRBJ2-5
D gene: TRBD2
V gene: TRBV12-3/TRBV12-4
CDR3 protein: ASSLSGGETQY

J gene: TRBJ2-7
D gene: TRBD1
V gene: TRBV7-9
CDR3 protein: ASSFRDRVDEQY

J gene: TRBJ2-2
D gene: TRBD1
V gene: TRBV3-1/TRBV3-2
CDR3 protein: ANPSGQLNTGELF

J gene: TRBJ2-7
D gene: -
V gene: TRBV13
CDR3 protein: ASSLSSPAGEQY

J gene: TRBJ1-6
D gene: -
V gene: TRBV28
CDR3 protein: ASKPSSYNSPLH

J gene: TRBJ2-5
D gene: -
V gene: TRBV12-3/TRBV12-4
CDR3 protein: ASSYGQSETQY

J gene: TRBJ1-4
D gene: -
V gene: TRBV29-1
CDR3 protein: SVVGGADEKLF